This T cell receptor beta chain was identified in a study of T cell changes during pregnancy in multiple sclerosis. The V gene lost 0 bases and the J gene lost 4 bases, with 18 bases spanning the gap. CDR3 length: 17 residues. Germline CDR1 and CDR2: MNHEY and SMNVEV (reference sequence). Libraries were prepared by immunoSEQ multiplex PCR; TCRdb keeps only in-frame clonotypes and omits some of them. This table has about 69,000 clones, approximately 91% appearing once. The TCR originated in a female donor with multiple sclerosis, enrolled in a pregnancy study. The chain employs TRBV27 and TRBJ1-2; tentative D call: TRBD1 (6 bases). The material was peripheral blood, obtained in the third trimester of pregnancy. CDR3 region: CASSLSPPRGRGYGYTF. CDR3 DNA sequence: TGTGCCAGCAGTTTATCCCCCCCGCGGGGGCGAGGCTATGGCTACACCTTC.